These T cell receptor beta chains were read from a single sample in a study of T cell responses to AZD1222 COVID-19 vaccine. The repertoire was sequenced with immunoSEQ multiplex PCR; TCRdb's copy has only in-frame clones and lacks some. The data contain 85,000 to 100,000 clones, about 88% of them singletons. Sample: peripheral blood, taken on day 0 of AZD1222 vaccination. The receptors were gathered from an adult in good health. CDR3s include the opening cysteine and the closing phenylalanine or tryptophan. Fields, in order: CDR3 DNA, CDR3 protein, CDR3 length, J gene, V gene, D gene. The D gene is left open where the match is weak.

TGTGCCAGTAGTATAGCGGCCGGGATGGTTAACTATGGCTACACCTTC CASSIAAGMVNYGYTF 16 TRBJ1-2 TRBV19 -
TGTGCCAGCTCACCACTCCCTTCCGGACAGTCAAGCTCCTACGAGCAGTACTTC CASSPLPSGQSSSYEQYF 18 TRBJ2-7 TRBV18 -
TGTGCCAGCAGCCAAGATTTGTGGTCGGAGAACACCGGGGAGCTGTTTTTT CASSQDLWSENTGELFF 17 TRBJ2-2 TRBV3-1/TRBV3-2 -
TGTGCCAGCAGCTTAGTGAACTCCTACGAGCAGTACTTC CASSLVNSYEQYF 13 TRBJ2-7 TRBV7-9 -
TGCGCCAGCAGCTTCGGGGGGCCCCAATACGAGCAGTACTTC CASSFGGPQYEQYF 14 TRBJ2-7 TRBV5-1 -
TGTGCCAGCAGTTTCGAGAGGGGCAATCAGCCCCAGCATTTT CASSFERGNQPQHF 14 TRBJ1-5 TRBV28 -
TGTGCCAGCAGCCCCCCAAGATGGGCTGGAAACACCATATATTTT CASSPPRWAGNTIYF 15 TRBJ1-3 TRBV7-9 -
TGTGCCAGCAATTTTGGGGGGGGCTACGAGCAGTACTTC CASNFGGGYEQYF 13 TRBJ2-7 TRBV2 TRBD2
TGTGCCATCAGTGGACAGGGAGGCACTGAAGCTTTCTTT CAISGQGGTEAFF 13 TRBJ1-1 TRBV10-3 TRBD1
TGTGCCAGTAGTCCTAGCGCGGGTGGCTCCTACAATGAGCAGTTCTTC CASSPSAGGSYNEQFF 16 TRBJ2-1 TRBV19 -